This is a list of T cell receptor beta chains from one sample in a study of cytomegalovirus exposure and HLA in healthy donors. The repertoire was sequenced with immunoSEQ multiplex PCR; TCRdb's copy has only in-frame clones and lacks some. The sample holds around 180,000 clones, around 84% seen once. Material for sequencing was PBMCs. The receptors shown here come from a woman aged 18 to 35 in good health and CMV-seronegative. The CDR3 runs from the conserved cysteine through the conserved F or W. The order of the fields is clone size, J gene, D gene, V gene, CDR3 length, CDR3 protein, CDR3 DNA. A D gene is named only where the DNA matches it firmly. Expanded clones get a size class; other rows say once, few or many, or leave the size out.

- | TRBJ1-1 | - | TRBV7-3 | 16 | CSSSSAAAGRNTEAFF | TGTTCCAGCAGCTCAGCTGCCGCGGGACGGAACACTGAAGCTTTCTTT
once | TRBJ2-7 | TRBD2 | TRBV2 | 15 | CASRDSGGPTYEQYF | TGTGCCAGCAGGGATAGCGGGGGCCCTACCTACGAGCAGTACTTC
few | TRBJ1-1 | TRBD1 | TRBV5-6 | 17 | CASSPRPEGAMNTEAFF | TGTGCCAGCAGCCCCAGACCGGAGGGGGCTATGAACACTGAAGCTTTCTTT
- | TRBJ2-1 | TRBD1 | TRBV7-9 | 14 | CASSPGQVADEQFF | TGTGCCAGCAGCCCGGGACAGGTTGCCGATGAGCAGTTCTTC
- | TRBJ1-6 | - | TRBV27 | 14 | CASSSRQENSPLHF | TGTGCCAGCAGTTCCCGACAGGAGAATTCACCCCTCCACTTT
- | TRBJ1-2 | TRBD1 | TRBV30 | 10 | CAWTGGGYTF | TGTGCCTGGACAGGGGGCGGCTACACCTTC
- | TRBJ2-2 | - | TRBV10-1 | 14 | CASSRGGTHGELFF | TGCGCCAGCAGTCGCGGAGGGACCCACGGGGAGCTGTTTTTT
- | TRBJ2-5 | - | TRBV2 | 11 | CASSDPGPQYF | TGTGCCAGCAGTGACCCCGGTCCCCAGTACTTC
- | TRBJ1-4 | - | TRBV11-2 | 15 | CASSLEARTNEKLFF | TGTGCCAGCAGCTTAGAAGCGAGGACTAATGAAAAACTGTTTTTT
- | TRBJ2-2 | - | TRBV19 | 15 | CASSIGTLNTGELFF | TGTGCCAGTAGTATAGGGACTTTGAACACCGGGGAGCTGTTTTTT
- | TRBJ2-7 | TRBD1 | TRBV7-2 | 18 | CASSLRLLGQGQGYEQYF | TGTGCCAGCAGCTTACGTTTGCTCGGACAGGGGCAAGGCTACGAGCAGTACTTC
- | TRBJ1-6 | TRBD1 | TRBV28 | 16 | CASRPNSGTGTSPLHF | TGTGCCAGCAGACCCAACTCCGGGACAGGGACTTCACCCCTCCACTTT
- | TRBJ1-1 | TRBD1 | TRBV11-2 | 14 | CASSYGQANTEAFF | TGTGCCAGCAGCTATGGACAGGCAAACACTGAAGCTTTCTTT
- | TRBJ1-4 | - | TRBV7-6 | 14 | CASTPGATNEKLFF | TGTGCCAGCACCCCCGGGGCAACTAATGAAAAACTGTTTTTT
- | TRBJ1-5 | - | TRBV19 | 16 | CASSMAAGRSNQPQHF | TGTGCCAGTAGTATGGCAGCAGGCCGTAGCAATCAGCCCCAGCATTTT
- | TRBJ2-7 | - | TRBV7-9 | 11 | CASSPGQEQYF | TGTGCCAGCAGCCCCGGACAGGAGCAGTACTTC
- | TRBJ2-7 | TRBD2 | TRBV18 | 15 | CASSPKSGTTYEQYF | TGTGCCAGCTCACCAAAGAGCGGGACTACCTACGAGCAGTACTTC
- | TRBJ1-1 | - | TRBV5-1 | 15 | CASSFETNMNTEAFF | TGCGCCAGCAGCTTCGAGACAAACATGAACACTGAAGCTTTCTTT
- | TRBJ2-2 | - | TRBV5-1 | 18 | CASSLEWTSAGFTGELFF | TGCGCCAGCAGCTTGGAATGGACGAGCGCGGGGTTTACCGGGGAGCTGTTTTTT
- | TRBJ1-5 | - | TRBV18 | 15 | CASSRDGISNQPQHF | TGTGCCAGCTCGCGGGACGGAATCAGCAATCAGCCCCAGCATTTT
once | TRBJ1-2 | - | TRBV4-3 | 14 | CASSQERQSYGYTF | TGCGCCAGCAGCCAAGAACGACAGTCCTATGGCTACACCTTC
- | TRBJ2-1 | TRBD2 | TRBV7-6 | 16 | CASSFTSGGPPGEQFF | TGTGCCAGCAGCTTTACTAGCGGGGGCCCTCCGGGTGAGCAGTTCTTC
- | TRBJ1-2 | TRBD1 | TRBV18 | 14 | CASSPKGALRGYTF | TGTGCCAGCTCACCGAAGGGGGCCTTGAGGGGCTACACCTTC
- | TRBJ2-5 | - | TRBV21-1 | 16 | CASSKQGKGLLETQYF | TGTGCCAGCAGCAAACAGGGGAAGGGTTTGCTGGAGACCCAGTACTTC
- | TRBJ2-2 | - | TRBV7-2 | 15 | CASSFSRANTGELFF | TGTGCCAGCAGCTTTTCCAGGGCGAACACCGGGGAGCTGTTTTTT
- | TRBJ2-5 | TRBD2 | TRBV29-1 | 14 | CSVGLAGGQETQYF | TGCAGCGTTGGGCTAGCGGGGGGTCAAGAGACCCAGTACTTC
- | TRBJ1-2 | - | TRBV4-1 | 14 | CASSPPGARRGYTF | TGCGCCAGCAGCCCTCCAGGGGCCCGCCGCGGCTACACCTTC
- | TRBJ2-1 | TRBD2 | TRBV10-3 | 16 | CAISSLTSGSDNEQFF | TGTGCCATCAGCTCACTGACTAGCGGGAGCGACAATGAGCAGTTCTTC
- | TRBJ2-5 | TRBD1 | TRBV10-3 | 18 | CAISGDPGQAEAAETQYF | TGTGCCATCAGTGGGGACCCGGGACAGGCCGAAGCGGCGGAGACCCAGTACTTC
few | TRBJ1-4 | - | TRBV5-1 | 15 | CASSLEPRSEEKLFF | TGCGCCAGCAGCTTGGAACCCCGGTCGGAGGAAAAACTGTTTTTT
- | TRBJ1-2 | - | TRBV9 | 15 | CASSVAAGSNYGYTF | TGTGCCAGCAGCGTAGCAGCAGGGTCTAACTATGGCTACACCTTC
- | TRBJ2-7 | TRBD2 | TRBV11-3 | 16 | CASSLWPSGRPDEQYF | TGTGCCAGCAGCTTATGGCCTAGCGGGAGGCCTGACGAGCAGTACTTC
- | TRBJ2-1 | - | TRBV5-5 | 16 | CASTLGVGGSYNEQFF | TGTGCCAGCACATTGGGGGTAGGGGGCTCCTACAATGAGCAGTTCTTC
- | TRBJ2-7 | - | TRBV5-1 | 11 | CATRQGGEQYF | TGCGCCACCAGGCAGGGGGGCGAGCAGTACTTC
- | TRBJ2-6 | - | TRBV10-3 | 15 | CAISETGSGANVLTF | TGTGCCATCAGTGAGACGGGCTCTGGGGCCAACGTCCTGACTTTC
- | TRBJ1-6 | - | TRBV19 | 16 | CASSIEPNRYNSPLHF | TGTGCCAGTAGTATTGAGCCCAACCGCTATAATTCACCCCTCCACTTT
once | TRBJ1-4 | TRBD1 | TRBV7-9 | 14 | CASSPGTGDEKLFF | TGTGCCAGCAGCCCCGGGACAGGGGATGAAAAACTGTTTTTT
- | TRBJ2-7 | TRBD1 | TRBV6-1 | 13 | CASRDRGFYEQYF | TGTGCCAGTCGGGACAGGGGGTTCTACGAGCAGTACTTC
- | TRBJ2-7 | - | TRBV7-8 | 15 | CASSHTETASYEQYF | TGTGCCAGCAGCCATACCGAGACAGCGTCCTACGAGCAGTACTTC
- | TRBJ2-1 | TRBD2 | TRBV5-1 | 14 | CASSFAGERNEQFF | TGCGCCAGCAGCTTTGCGGGAGAGAGAAATGAGCAGTTCTTC
- | TRBJ2-5 | TRBD1 | TRBV5-5 | 14 | CASSTQGTQETQYF | TGTGCCAGCAGCACACAGGGGACCCAAGAGACCCAGTACTTC
- | TRBJ1-1 | TRBD1 | TRBV28 | 15 | CASIAPGTGWTEAFF | TGTGCCAGCATTGCGCCCGGGACAGGGTGGACTGAAGCTTTCTTT
- | TRBJ2-1 | - | TRBV19 | 15 | CASSTGGAPNNEQFF | TGTGCCAGTAGTACGGGCGGGGCCCCTAACAATGAGCAGTTCTTC
- | TRBJ1-2 | TRBD1 | TRBV25-1 | 14 | CASSATGETYGYTF | TGTGCCAGCAGTGCCACAGGGGAGACCTATGGCTACACCTTC
- | TRBJ2-7 | - | TRBV7-2 | 13 | CASSSSREYEQYF | TGTGCCAGCAGCTCCAGCCGGGAGTACGAGCAGTACTTC
- | TRBJ2-5 | - | TRBV5-1 | 11 | CASLYQETQYF | TGCGCCAGCCTGTACCAAGAGACCCAGTACTTC
- | TRBJ1-1 | - | TRBV5-4 | 12 | CASISGGPEAFF | TGTGCCAGCATTAGCGGGGGACCTGAAGCTTTCTTT
- | TRBJ2-7 | - | TRBV28 | 15 | CASSFGQTLGRLQYF | TGTGCCAGCAGTTTTGGACAGACCCTCGGTCGGTTGCAGTACTTC
- | TRBJ1-4 | - | TRBV6-1 | 14 | CAASKGHTNEKLFF | TGTGCAGCCTCGAAGGGGCATACTAATGAAAAACTGTTTTTT
- | TRBJ1-3 | - | TRBV4-1 | 15 | CASSQEPSSGNTIYF | TGCGCCAGCAGCCAAGAGCCCAGCTCTGGAAACACCATATATTTT
- | TRBJ2-7 | TRBD2 | TRBV7-6 | 14 | CASSVSGGEYEQYF | TGTGCCAGCAGCGTCAGCGGGGGGGAATACGAGCAGTACTTC
- | TRBJ2-3 | - | TRBV9 | 12 | CASGQRTDTQYF | TGTGCCAGTGGACAGCGCACAGATACGCAGTATTTT
- | TRBJ2-5 | - | TRBV4-2 | 13 | CASSQATGETQYF | TGTGCCAGCAGCCAAGCCACAGGGGAGACCCAGTACTTC
- | TRBJ2-5 | - | TRBV4-2 | 16 | CASSQEPMTAQETQYF | TGTGCCAGCAGCCAAGAACCGATGACAGCCCAAGAGACCCAGTACTTC
- | TRBJ1-2 | - | TRBV28 | 13 | CASSPDRRYGYTF | TGTGCCAGCAGTCCCGACAGGCGGTACGGCTACACCTTC
- | TRBJ2-1 | TRBD1 | TRBV9 | 14 | CASSVTGIWGEQFF | TGTGCCAGCAGCGTGACAGGGATATGGGGTGAGCAGTTCTTC
- | TRBJ2-7 | TRBD1 | TRBV6-6 | 16 | CASSYSQGAKPYEQYF | TGTGCCAGCAGTTACTCGCAGGGGGCAAAACCCTACGAGCAGTACTTC
once | TRBJ2-3 | TRBD2 | TRBV5-1 | 16 | CASRYLAGGPTDTQYF | TGCGCCAGCAGGTACCTAGCGGGAGGGCCCACAGATACGCAGTATTTT
- | TRBJ1-1 | TRBD1 | TRBV18 | 15 | CASSRRTGRDTEAFF | TGTGCCAGCTCACGTCGGACAGGACGGGACACTGAAGCTTTCTTT